This T cell receptor beta chain was sequenced for a study of cytomegalovirus exposure and HLA in healthy donors. Among the approximately 110 subjects of the validation cohort, separate from the approximately 660-subject first cohort, were the donors. The CDR3 loop spans 13 amino acids. Germline V gene data show CDR1 as SGHAT and CDR2 as FQNNGV. Produced via immunoSEQ multiplex PCR; TCRdb's table is partial and in-frame only. This table has about 360,000 clones, roughly 88% appearing once. In regard to this clone: At one end, the junction sequence differs from germline, possibly due to a read error.

Sequencing input: PBMCs. The clonotype originates from a woman aged 18-30 years in good health and CMV-seronegative. This chain joins TRBV11-2 and TRBJ2-5, with TRBD1 as a possible D gene (5 bases). The CDR3 DNA sequence: TGTGCCAGCAGCCCTGATCTAGTGGGGCGTTGGGACTTC. Its protein product is CASSPDLVGRWDF.